This T cell receptor (beta chain) was observed in a study of shared clonotypes between healthy human individuals. About the research overall: Three plates were used per donor for CD4 naive, three for CD4 memory, two for CD8 naive and one for CD8 memory. Study results and caveats: Some naive CD4 clonotypes, 4.5% to 5.5%, turned up in common across several donors.

The ends were cut back, 4 bases at V and 6 bases at J, with 16 bases in the middle. This CDR3 is 14 amino acids long. The germline V gene has CDR1 MNHEY and CDR2 SVGAGI. As for this clone: What it recognizes is unknown.

Genomic DNA (from each subset) was split evenly across several immunoSEQ plates. TCRdb's table, derived via immunoSEQ multiplex PCR, lists solely in-frame clones and lacks some. The data contain approximately 2,000,000 clones, 85% to 95% of them seen just once; the ten biggest clones take up roughly 0.34%. V is TRBV6-5 and J is TRBJ2-7; tentatively, D is TRBD1 (5 bases). This TCR was recovered from a man aged 18 to 30 in good health. Some clones in this sample may be carry-over from other donors' samples. Sequencing used naive CD4+ T cells from PBMCs. The subset denotes: CD45RA+ positively selected. This CDR3 reads CASSSPQGLFEQYF. The CDR3 DNA follows: TGTGCCAGCAGTTCCCCCCAGGGTCTGTTCGAGCAGTACTTC.